This is a list of T cell receptor beta chains from one sample in a study of shared clonotypes between healthy human individuals. Repertoires were generated with immunoSEQ multiplex PCR, while TCRdb's copy carries only in-frame clones and drops some. This sample carries millions of clones, approximately 94% of them seen once, and the ten largest clones take under 2%. The sequencing input was naive CD8+ T cells from PBMCs. The receptors were sampled from a man aged 18 to 35 in good health. Some clones in this sample may be carry-over from other donors' samples. The CDR3 runs from the conserved cysteine through the conserved F or W. The D gene is left open where the match is weak. Rows give clone size only sometimes, using once, few, many, or a class for an expanded clone.

abundance	v_gene	d_gene	j_gene	CDR3aa	CDR3nt
-	TRBV6-5	-	TRBJ1-4	CASSYSWLDTKEKLFF	TGTGCCAGCAGTTACTCTTGGCTGGACACAAAAGAAAAACTGTTTTTT
-	TRBV15	-	TRBJ1-3	CATSTLSGNTIYF	TGTGCCACCAGCACTCTCTCTGGAAACACCATATATTTT
-	TRBV5-1	-	TRBJ1-1	CASSLAGHEGAFF	TGCGCCAGCAGCTTGGCCGGGCACGAGGGGGCTTTCTTT
-	TRBV27	-	TRBJ2-7	CASSPGWGFEQYF	TGTGCCAGCAGTCCGGGGTGGGGTTTCGAGCAGTACTTC
-	TRBV19	-	TRBJ2-7	CASSRAAADTFYEQYF	TGTGCCAGTAGTCGGGCGGCAGCAGACACTTTCTACGAGCAGTACTTC
-	TRBV29-1	-	TRBJ1-1	CSALGGASTEAFF	TGCAGCGCCCTCGGGGGGGCGTCCACTGAAGCTTTCTTT
-	TRBV9	-	TRBJ1-2	CASSADLTDDNYGYTF	TGTGCCAGCAGCGCCGACCTAACAGATGATAACTATGGCTACACCTTC
-	TRBV28	-	TRBJ1-1	CASSLGPTRGAEAFF	TGTGCCAGCAGTTTAGGCCCCACCCGGGGCGCTGAAGCTTTCTTT
-	TRBV12-5	-	TRBJ2-7	CASGLANGFEQYF	TGTGCTAGTGGTTTGGCAAATGGGTTTGAGCAGTACTTC
-	TRBV9	TRBD2	TRBJ2-1	CASSLRSPLAGGDEQFF	TGTGCCAGCAGCCTCCGATCCCCACTAGCGGGAGGTGATGAGCAGTTCTTC
-	TRBV4-3	TRBD2	TRBJ2-3	CASSQDRLAGTDTQYF	TGCGCCAGCAGCCAAGATCGGCTAGCGGGCACAGATACGCAGTATTTT
-	TRBV9	-	TRBJ2-1	CASSVGSYNEQFF	TGTGCCAGCAGCGTAGGGAGTTACAATGAGCAGTTCTTC
-	TRBV4-2	-	TRBJ2-5	CASSQEWVTKETQYF	TGTGCCAGCAGCCAAGAATGGGTGACTAAGGAGACCCAGTACTTC
-	TRBV2	-	TRBJ2-1	CASIEGWGYNEQFF	TGTGCCAGCATTGAAGGCTGGGGTTACAATGAGCAGTTCTTC
few	TRBV5-1	-	TRBJ1-1	CASSQGGVEAFF	TGCGCCAGCAGCCAAGGGGGGGTTGAAGCTTTCTTT
-	TRBV11-2	TRBD2	TRBJ2-7	CASSPGLTFDYEQYF	TGTGCCAGCAGCCCGGGACTAACCTTTGACTACGAGCAGTACTTC
-	TRBV10-3	-	TRBJ1-1	CAISDVGPGDEAFF	TGTGCCATCAGTGATGTGGGGCCAGGGGATGAAGCTTTCTTT
-	TRBV27	TRBD1	TRBJ2-4	CASSLLDGQGATNIQYF	TGTGCCAGCAGTTTATTGGATGGACAGGGGGCAACGAACATTCAGTACTTC
-	TRBV10-3	-	TRBJ1-1	CAIESGENTEAFF	TGTGCCATCGAGTCGGGGGAGAACACTGAAGCTTTCTTT
-	TRBV29-1	TRBD1	TRBJ1-2	CSVEGDRVLYGYTF	TGCAGCGTTGAGGGGGACAGGGTTTTATATGGCTACACCTTC
-	TRBV5-6	-	TRBJ2-7	CASRGARGSYEQYF	TGTGCCAGCAGAGGGGCCAGGGGATCCTACGAGCAGTACTTC
-	TRBV15	-	TRBJ2-1	CATSRKDGGSYNEQFF	TGTGCCACCAGCAGAAAGGACGGAGGTTCCTACAATGAGCAGTTCTTC
once	TRBV9	-	TRBJ2-7	CASSARDINDEQYF	TGTGCCAGCAGCGCCCGGGACATTAACGACGAGCAGTACTTC
-	TRBV6-6	TRBD1	TRBJ2-1	CASSPGQGAFYEQFF	TGTGCCAGCAGTCCCGGACAGGGGGCTTTTTATGAGCAGTTCTTC
-	TRBV19	TRBD2	TRBJ2-7	CASSPASGGRDEQYF	TGTGCCAGTAGTCCTGCTTCGGGGGGTCGCGACGAGCAGTACTTC
once	TRBV30	-	TRBJ2-1	CAWQLTRGAEQFF	TGTGCCTGGCAACTCACCAGGGGCGCTGAGCAGTTCTTC
-	TRBV10-3	TRBD2	TRBJ2-7	CAISSPGQGGEQYF	TGTGCCATCAGTTCACCCGGTCAGGGAGGGGAGCAGTACTTC
-	TRBV9	-	TRBJ2-1	CASSVKLAGNEQFF	TGTGCCAGCAGCGTAAAACTAGCAGGGAATGAGCAGTTCTTC
-	TRBV6-5	TRBD1	TRBJ2-3	CASAMDRETDTQYF	TGTGCCAGTGCCATGGACAGGGAAACAGATACGCAGTATTTT
-	TRBV9	-	TRBJ2-7	CASSVSLALTPYEQYF	TGTGCCAGCAGCGTTTCCCTTGCACTAACACCCTACGAGCAGTACTTC
-	TRBV7-9	-	TRBJ2-5	CASSSFEKQETQYF	TGTGCCAGCAGCTCATTTGAGAAACAAGAGACCCAGTACTTC
-	TRBV6-1	-	TRBJ2-7	CASSEGQVYYEQYF	TGTGCCAGCAGTGAAGGACAGGTATACTACGAGCAGTACTTC
once	TRBV28	-	TRBJ2-5	CAAGRESGGTQYF	TGTGCGGCAGGGCGGGAAAGCGGAGGGACCCAGTACTTC
-	TRBV7-9	-	TRBJ2-5	CASSPPSAGKETQYF	TGTGCCAGCAGCCCCCCCAGCGCCGGGAAAGAGACCCAGTACTTC
-	TRBV11-2	-	TRBJ2-2	CASSLGRGGVELFF	TGTGCCAGCAGCTTAGGCAGGGGAGGGGTGGAGCTGTTTTTT
-	TRBV5-1	-	TRBJ2-2	CASSKDLSGELFF	TGCGCCAGCAGCAAGGACTTATCCGGGGAGCTGTTTTTT
-	TRBV11-2	TRBD2	TRBJ2-2	CASSPATSGRVRTGELFF	TGTGCCAGCAGCCCCGCGACTAGCGGGAGGGTTCGAACCGGGGAGCTGTTTTTT
-	TRBV7-9	TRBD1	TRBJ1-1	CASNARDREAYTEAFF	TGTGCCAGCAATGCGCGGGACAGGGAGGCGTACACTGAAGCTTTCTTT
-	TRBV14	-	TRBJ1-3	CASSRDWNSGNTIYF	TGTGCCAGCAGCCGAGACTGGAACTCTGGAAACACCATATATTTT
-	TRBV11-2	TRBD2	TRBJ2-2	CASSRGLAGVGTGELFF	TGTGCCAGCAGCCGGGGACTAGCGGGAGTCGGCACCGGGGAGCTGTTTTTT